This TCR beta chain stems from a study of control samples from healthy donors and cancer patients. The V gene lost 3 bases and the J gene lost 7 bases, with 15 bases spanning the gap. CDR1 and CDR2 from the germline V gene are LNHDA and SQIVND (reference sequence). The CDR3 length is 14 residues. Here immunoSEQ multiplex PCR was the method, and the copy in TCRdb shows in-frame clones only, minus some. The repertoire holds approximately 90,000 clones, 70% to 85% seen once, with under 40% in the top ten. This TCR was recovered from a man between 65 and 85 years old with lung cancer. The rearrangement joins TRBV19 to TRBJ1-1; D unresolved. Sequencing used PBMCs. The CDR3 DNA sequence: TGTGCCAGTAGTATCCTGGCTGGAAAGGGTGAAGCTTTCTTT. It translates to CASSILAGKGEAFF.